A single sample is the source of the 15 T cell receptor beta chains below, sequenced in a study of identical twins. TCRdb recomputed calls from the 5' RACE reads with MiXCR, one row per CDR3 protein. The table lists under 800,000 distinct CDR3 sequences, roughly 20% of them singletons. These data were likewise used in another study, on T cells expressing NK-cell markers.

The sample taken for sequencing was PBMCs. Receptors originate from a woman under 30 in good health.

This clonotype has just one count. This chain joins TRBV20-1 and TRBJ2-7; perhaps TRBD1 as D (6 bases). This CDR3 is built from 13 residues. Trimming removed 3 bases from V and 3 bases from J, with 12 bases in between. CDR1 is DFQATT, CDR2 SNEGSKA, per germline (reference sequence). DNA for the CDR3: TGCAGTGCTAGGAACAGGGCGGGCTACGAGCAGTACTTC. Translating gives CSARNRAGYEQYF.

This clonotype showed up just a few times. The rearrangement joins TRBV12-3 or TRBV12-4 to TRBJ2-6; no clear D gene. Trimming shortened V by 5 bases and J by 0 bases, and 17 bases separated the two germline ends. This CDR3 spans 18 amino acids. CDR3 residues: CASSPATRISSGANVLTF. CDR3 sequence (DNA): TGTGCCAGCAGTCCCGCAACAAGAATCAGCTCTGGGGCCAACGTCCTGACTTTC.

The chain employs TRBV6-5 and TRBJ2-7; D not resolved. V dropped 0 bases and J dropped 1 base, with 7 bases sitting between them. Germline CDR1 is MNHEY and CDR2 is SVGAGI. The CDR3 loop spans 14 amino acids. Here the CDR3 reads CASSYSTSSYEQYF. The CDR3 DNA follows: TGTGCCAGCAGTTACTCCACCAGTTCCTACGAGCAGTACTTC.

This clonotype has just a few counts. The rearrangement joins TRBV29-1 to TRBJ2-7; the match to TRBD1 covers 9 bases. The V and J ends lost 7 bases and 3 bases, in that order; junction bases with no gene match: 7. The length of the CDR3 is 13 residues. Germline V gives CDR1 SQVTM, CDR2 ANQGSEA. CDR3 sequence: CSAGRDRDYEQYF. Written as DNA, the CDR3 is TGCAGCGCTGGCCGGGACAGGGACTACGAGCAGTACTTC.

CDR3 protein: CASSPGLIGETQYF. CDR3 DNA: TGTGCCAGCTCACCCGGACTAATTGGAGAGACCCAGTACTTC. This chain joins TRBV18 and TRBJ2-5, with D possibly being TRBD2 (6 bases). The CDR3 extends over 14 amino acids. Per the germline V gene, CDR1 is KGHSH and CDR2 is LQKENI. V lost 3 bases and J 4 bases, leaving 12 bases between the germline ends.

This clonotype was recorded many times. The chain has TRBV20-1 and TRBJ1-1, with D hard to call. Germline CDR1 reads DFQATT; CDR2 reads SNEGSKA (reference sequence). Trimming took 7 bases from V and 8 from J, leaving 26 bases between them. The CDR3 spans 15 residues. CDR3 amino acids: CSVPPTGGGPREAFF. The CDR3 coding sequence is TGCAGTGTCCCTCCCACCGGCGGAGGCCCCAGGGAAGCTTTCTTT.

This clonotype was seen once. The CDR3 here is CSASGTGTALGLYGYTF. The CDR3 DNA is TGCAGTGCTAGTGGGACAGGGACCGCGTTGGGGCTTTATGGCTACACCTTC. V is TRBV20-1 and J is TRBJ1-2; 9 nucleotides match TRBD1. The CDR3 runs to 17 residues. CDR1 is DFQATT, CDR2 SNEGSKA, per germline (reference sequence). V was clipped by 3 bases and J by 5 bases; unmatched bases: 16.

This clonotype has ten or more counts. This chain uses TRBV6-1 with TRBJ2-4; TRBD1 aligns across 8 bases. Germline CDR1 is MNHNS and CDR2 is SASEGT. The CDR3 extends over 16 amino acids. V was pared by 4 bases and J by 3 bases, with 8 bases of the junction left unmatched. CDR3 loop: CASSGKTGVGKNIQYF. The CDR3 coding sequence is TGTGCCAGCAGTGGGAAGACAGGGGTCGGCAAAAACATTCAGTACTTC.

The chain couples TRBV29-1 to TRBJ2-1, with TRBD2 matching over 7 bases. Per the germline V gene, CDR1 is SQVTM and CDR2 is ANQGSEA. The V and J ends lost 8 bases and 4 bases, in that order; junction bases with no gene match: 11. The CDR3 loop spans 14 amino acids. In DNA form, the CDR3 reads TGCAGCATCCGGGGGGACCACCAATACAATGAGCAGTTCTTC. This encodes CSIRGDHQYNEQFF.

V gene TRBV10-3 combines with J gene TRBJ2-3; 9 bases align to TRBD1. J lost 4 bases, V lost 7 bases, and 3 bases had no gene match. The CDR3 covers 13 residues. Germline V gene lookup returns CDR1 ENHRY and CDR2 SYGVKD. The CDR3 sequence is CAIMGQGPDTQYF. Written as DNA, the CDR3 is TGTGCCATCATGGGACAGGGACCAGATACGCAGTATTTT.

This chain joins TRBV9 and TRBJ2-3, with TRBD1 identical over 7 bases. CDR1 and CDR2 (germline): SGDLS, YYNGEE. J lost 7 bases, V lost 1 base, and 6 bases had no gene match. This CDR3 is built from 14 residues. The CDR3 sequence: CASSVTTGLNTQYF. In DNA, the CDR3 is TGTGCCAGCAGCGTAACGACAGGGCTAAATACGCAGTATTTT.

This clonotype turned up a few times. The rearrangement joins TRBV12-3 or TRBV12-4 to TRBJ1-1; D uncertain. The CDR3 is 11 amino acids. V lost 3 bases and J lost 7, with 6 bases in between. CDR3 bases: TGTGCCAGCAGTTTGTTTAATGAAGCTTTCTTT. Translation gives CASSLFNEAFF.

The DNA of the CDR3 is TGCGCCAGCAGCCAAGTGTATGGACCACCGGGCACCGGGGAGCTGTTTTTT. Its translation: CASSQVYGPPGTGELFF. The chain combines TRBV4-3 with TRBJ2-2; unclear D gene. Germline CDR1 reads LGHNA; CDR2 reads YSLEER. V was shortened by 1 base and J by 4 bases, with 16 bases between the two germline ends. This CDR3 contains 17 residues.

The chain employs TRBV5-1 and TRBJ2-3, with D tentatively TRBD1 (6 bases). Germline-derived CDR1 and CDR2 are SGHRS and YFSETQ. The CDR3 contains 14 residues. The germline V and J ends were trimmed by 4 bases and 1 base, with 10 bases remaining between them. As DNA, the CDR3 is TGCGCCAGCAGCCCCTGGACAGGCACAGATACGCAGTATTTT. This sequence encodes CASSPWTGTDTQYF.

This clonotype was found many times. The chain combines TRBV29-1 with TRBJ2-1, with a weak D call TRBD1 (6 bases). V shed 5 bases and J shed 8 bases, with 13 bases lying between them. Germline CDR1 reads SQVTM; CDR2 reads ANQGSEA. The CDR3 consists of 12 residues. The CDR3 DNA is TGCAGCGTTCGGACAGTCCGGTATGAGCAGTTCTTC. It encodes CSVRTVRYEQFF.